This T cell receptor (beta chain) was documented in a study of cytomegalovirus exposure and HLA in healthy donors. The PCR used 60 Vbeta and 13 Jbeta primers. Study processing details: Among the unique TCR beta chains that a later analysis counted, about 85 million in all, roughly 11 million were shared. Sequencing was performed with immunoSEQ multiplex PCR; in TCRdb, only in-frame clones are kept and a portion is missing. The DNA was the basis for D and trimming; V, J and clone size are from that table. Among around 110,000 clones listed, around two thirds were seen once. V was shortened by 6 bases and J by 11 bases, with 20 bases between the two germline ends. The CDR3 is 14 residues long. CDR1 is LNHDA, CDR2 SQIVND, per germline (reference sequence). Regarding the study as a whole: Analysis performed later found over 15,000 TCR beta sequences associated with HLA alleles at 0.05 false discovery rate. Later on, an analysis showed TCR association rates differing by HLA locus, with DRB1 the most and HLA-C the fewest.

The donors were healthy bone marrow donors. About this clone itself: Its target is not known.

Sequenced input: PBMCs. V and J are TRBV19 and TRBJ1-5; D remains unclear. The clonotype comes from a woman in her forties in good health and CMV-seropositive. The CDR3 bases are TGTGCCAGTAGCACGGGCGGCGGGCTGGGAGCCCAGCATTTT. It codes for CASSTGGGLGAQHF.